Listed here is a single T cell receptor (beta chain). These data are taken from a study of blood T cell repertoires in COVID-19. Study-level background: Spain, Italy and the United States supplied samples that represented acute and convalescent COVID-19. T cells, B-cell-depleted T cells, or PBMCs supplied cDNA or gDNA.

In the source study's methods: The assay estimated nucleated cells by amplifying reference gene primers. Produced via immunoSEQ multiplex PCR; TCRdb's table is partial and in-frame only. V and J calls plus clone size are reproduced from that table; the DNA served to infer D and trimming. This table has roughly 120,000 clones, around 76% appearing once. Trimming removed 5 bases from V and 1 base from J; junction bases left unmatched: 8. Germline CDR1 SEHNR, CDR2 FQNEAQ (reference sequence). This CDR3 region has 15 residues. This TCR was recovered from a man aged 65-85 years with acute or convalescent COVID-19. The sample was peripheral blood. The chain couples TRBV7-9 to TRBJ2-7; 7 bases are shared with TRBD1. The CDR3 reads CASSQMAGGSYEQYF. In DNA, the CDR3 is TGTGCCAGCAGCCAAATGGCAGGGGGTTCCTACGAGCAGTACTTC. The complete variable domain, with remaining parts taken from reference TRBV7-9 and TRBJ2-7, reads DTGVSQNPRHKITKRGQNVTFRCDPISEHNRLYWYRQTLGQGPEFLTYFQNEAQLEKSRLLSDRFSAERPKGSFSTLEIQRTEQGDSAMYLCASSQMAGGSYEQYFGPGTRLTVT.